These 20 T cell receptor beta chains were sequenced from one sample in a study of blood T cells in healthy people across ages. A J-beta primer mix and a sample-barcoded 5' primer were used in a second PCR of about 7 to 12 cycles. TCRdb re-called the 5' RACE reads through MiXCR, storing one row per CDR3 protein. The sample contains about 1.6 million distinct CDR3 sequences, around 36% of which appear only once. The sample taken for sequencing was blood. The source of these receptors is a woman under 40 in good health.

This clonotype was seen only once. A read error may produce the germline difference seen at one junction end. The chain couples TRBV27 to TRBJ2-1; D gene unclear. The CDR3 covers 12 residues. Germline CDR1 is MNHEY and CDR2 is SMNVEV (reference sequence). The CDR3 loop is CASGFGGNEQFF. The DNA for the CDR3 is TGTGCCAGCGGTTTCGGCGGCAATGAGCAGTTCTTC.

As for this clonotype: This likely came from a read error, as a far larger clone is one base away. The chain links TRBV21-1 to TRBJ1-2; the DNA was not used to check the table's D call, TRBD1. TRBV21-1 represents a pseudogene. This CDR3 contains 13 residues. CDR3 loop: CVSSPTGGYGYTF. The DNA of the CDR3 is TGTGTCAGCAGTCCGACAGGGGGCTATGGCTACACCTTC.

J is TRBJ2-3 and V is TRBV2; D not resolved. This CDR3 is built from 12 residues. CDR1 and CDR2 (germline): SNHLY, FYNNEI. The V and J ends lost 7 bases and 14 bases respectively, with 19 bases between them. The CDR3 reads CASNTALKSPYF. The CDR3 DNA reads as TGTGCCAGCAATACAGCCCTGAAATCTCCGTATTTT.

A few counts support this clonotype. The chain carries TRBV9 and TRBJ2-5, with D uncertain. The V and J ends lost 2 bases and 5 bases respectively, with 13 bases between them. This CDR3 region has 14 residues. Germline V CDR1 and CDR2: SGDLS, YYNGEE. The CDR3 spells CASSVEGHKETQYF. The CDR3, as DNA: TGTGCCAGCAGCGTTGAAGGGCACAAGGAGACCCAGTACTTC.

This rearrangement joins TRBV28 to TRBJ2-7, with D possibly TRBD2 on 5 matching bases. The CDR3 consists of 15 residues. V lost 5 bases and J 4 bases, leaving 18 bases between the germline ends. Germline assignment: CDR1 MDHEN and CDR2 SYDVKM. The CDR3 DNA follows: TGTGCCAGCAGTACCGCGGGCGGCCCCAGGTACGAGCAGTACTTC. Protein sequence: CASSTAGGPRYEQYF.

The CDR3 bases are TGTGCCAGCAGTGACAGACGAGGGTTAGTAGCGGGTTCCTACGAGCAGTACTTC. Its protein product is CASSDRRGLVAGSYEQYF. The chain couples TRBV7-8 to TRBJ2-7; TRBD2 matches at 7 bases. V lost 6 bases to trimming and J lost 1 base; unmatched junction nucleotides: 18. There are 18 residues in the CDR3. Germline assignment: CDR1 SGHVS and CDR2 FQNEAQ.

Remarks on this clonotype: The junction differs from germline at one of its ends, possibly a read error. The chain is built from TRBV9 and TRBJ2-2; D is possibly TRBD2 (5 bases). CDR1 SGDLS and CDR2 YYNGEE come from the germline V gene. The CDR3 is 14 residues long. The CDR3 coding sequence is TGTGCCAGCAGCGTAGTACGGGGTTCCGGGGAGCGGTTTTTT. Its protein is CASSVVRGSGERFF.

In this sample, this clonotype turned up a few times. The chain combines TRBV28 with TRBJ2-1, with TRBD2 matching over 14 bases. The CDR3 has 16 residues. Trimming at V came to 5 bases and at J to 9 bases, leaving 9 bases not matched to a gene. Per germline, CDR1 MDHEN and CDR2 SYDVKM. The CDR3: CASSPRTSGRMAEQFF. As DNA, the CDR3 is TGTGCCAGCAGTCCAAGGACTAGCGGGAGGATGGCTGAGCAGTTCTTC.

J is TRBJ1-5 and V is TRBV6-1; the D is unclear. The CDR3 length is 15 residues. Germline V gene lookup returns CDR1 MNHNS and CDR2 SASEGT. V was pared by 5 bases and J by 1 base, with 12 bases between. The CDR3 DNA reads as TGTGCCAGCAGTTTCCTGACGGTGAGCAATCAGCCCCAGCATTTT. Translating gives CASSFLTVSNQPQHF.

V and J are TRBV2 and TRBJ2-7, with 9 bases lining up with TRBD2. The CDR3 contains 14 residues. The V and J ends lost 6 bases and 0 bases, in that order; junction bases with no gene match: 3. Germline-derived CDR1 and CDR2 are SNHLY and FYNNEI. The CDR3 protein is CASRQAGGSYEQYF. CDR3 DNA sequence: TGTGCCAGCAGACAAGCGGGGGGCTCCTACGAGCAGTACTTC. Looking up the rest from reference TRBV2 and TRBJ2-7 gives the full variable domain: EPEVTQTPSHQVTQMGQEVILRCVPISNHLYFYWYRQILGQKVEFLVSFYNNEISEKSEIFDDQFSVERPDGSNFTLKIRSTKLEDSAMYFCASRQAGGSYEQYFGPGTRLTVT.

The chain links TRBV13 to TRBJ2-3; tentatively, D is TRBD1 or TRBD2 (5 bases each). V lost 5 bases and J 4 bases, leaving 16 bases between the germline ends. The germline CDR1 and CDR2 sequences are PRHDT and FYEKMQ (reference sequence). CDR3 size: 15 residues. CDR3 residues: CASSPGDLLADTQYF. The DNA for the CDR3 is TGTGCCAGCAGCCCCGGGGACCTTCTCGCAGATACGCAGTATTTT.

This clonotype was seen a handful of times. The CDR3 loop reads CATSTPRGEKLFF. DNA of the CDR3: TGTGCCACCAGCACTCCCCGGGGGGAAAAACTGTTTTTT. The chain is built from TRBV15 and TRBJ1-4, with D perhaps TRBD1 (5 bases). The CDR3 runs 13 residues. V lost 4 bases and J 8 bases, leaving 11 bases between the germline ends. The germline V gene encodes CDR1 LNHNV and CDR2 YYDKDF (reference sequence).

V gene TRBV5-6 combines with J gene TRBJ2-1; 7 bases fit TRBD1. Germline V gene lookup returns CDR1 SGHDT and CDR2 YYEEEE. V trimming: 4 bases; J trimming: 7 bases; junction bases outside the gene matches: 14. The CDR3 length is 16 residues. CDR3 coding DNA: TGTGCCAGCAGCCTAACCAACAGGGGCCCTTTGAATGAGCAGTTCTTC. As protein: CASSLTNRGPLNEQFF.

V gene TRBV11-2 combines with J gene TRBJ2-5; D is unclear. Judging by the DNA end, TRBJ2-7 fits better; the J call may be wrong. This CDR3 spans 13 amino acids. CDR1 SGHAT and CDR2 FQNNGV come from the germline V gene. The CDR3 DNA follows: TGTGCCAGCCGTGGGATAGGGTCCTACGAGCAGTACTTC. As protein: CASRGIGSYEQYF.

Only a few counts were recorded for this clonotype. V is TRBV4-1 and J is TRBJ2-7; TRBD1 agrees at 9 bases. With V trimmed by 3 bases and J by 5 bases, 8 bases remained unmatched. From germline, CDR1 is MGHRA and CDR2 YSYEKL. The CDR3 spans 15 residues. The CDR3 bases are TGCGCCAGCAGCCATCCCGCACAGGGGGCCAACGAGCAGTACTTC. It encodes CASSHPAQGANEQYF.

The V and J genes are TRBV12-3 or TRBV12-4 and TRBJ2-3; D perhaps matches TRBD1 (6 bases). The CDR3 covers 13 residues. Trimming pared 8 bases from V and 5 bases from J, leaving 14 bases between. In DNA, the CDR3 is TGTGCCAGCGGAAGAGGGGGACGAGATACGCAGTATTTT. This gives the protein CASGRGGRDTQYF.

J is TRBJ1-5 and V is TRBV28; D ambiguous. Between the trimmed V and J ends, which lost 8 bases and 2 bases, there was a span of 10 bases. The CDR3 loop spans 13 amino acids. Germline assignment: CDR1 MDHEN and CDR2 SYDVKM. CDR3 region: CASCGGGNQPQHF. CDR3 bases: TGTGCCAGCTGCGGCGGGGGCAATCAGCCCCAGCATTTT.

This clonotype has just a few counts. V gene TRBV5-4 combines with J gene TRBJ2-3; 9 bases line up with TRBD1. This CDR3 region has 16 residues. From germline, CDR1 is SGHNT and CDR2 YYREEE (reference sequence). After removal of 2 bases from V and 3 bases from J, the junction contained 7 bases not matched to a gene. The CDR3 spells CASSFPGQGITDTQYF. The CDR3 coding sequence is TGTGCCAGCAGCTTCCCGGGACAGGGTATTACAGATACGCAGTATTTT.

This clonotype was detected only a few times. The CDR3 bases are TGCGCCAGCAGCTCGGAGACAGGGGGTATGGGCAATGAGCAGTTCTTC. Its protein is CASSSETGGMGNEQFF. V gene TRBV5-1 combines with J gene TRBJ2-1, with 9 bases fitting TRBD1. The CDR3 is 16 amino acids. After removal of 3 bases from V and 6 bases from J, the junction contained 10 bases not matched to a gene. Germline assignment: CDR1 SGHRS and CDR2 YFSETQ. Supplemented by reference TRBV5-1 and TRBJ2-1, the full variable domain reads KAGVTQTPRYLIKTRGQQVTLSCSPISGHRSVSWYQQTPGQGLQFLFEYFSETQRNKGNFPGRFSGRQFSNSRSEMNVSTLELGDSALYLCASSSETGGMGNEQFFGPGTRLTVL.

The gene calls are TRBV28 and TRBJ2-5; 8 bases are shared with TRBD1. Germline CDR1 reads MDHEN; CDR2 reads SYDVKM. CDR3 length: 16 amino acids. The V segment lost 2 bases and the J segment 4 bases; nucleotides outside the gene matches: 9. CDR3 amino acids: CASSLQPWTGTETQYF. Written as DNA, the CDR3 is TGTGCCAGCAGTTTACAACCCTGGACAGGGACAGAGACCCAGTACTTC.